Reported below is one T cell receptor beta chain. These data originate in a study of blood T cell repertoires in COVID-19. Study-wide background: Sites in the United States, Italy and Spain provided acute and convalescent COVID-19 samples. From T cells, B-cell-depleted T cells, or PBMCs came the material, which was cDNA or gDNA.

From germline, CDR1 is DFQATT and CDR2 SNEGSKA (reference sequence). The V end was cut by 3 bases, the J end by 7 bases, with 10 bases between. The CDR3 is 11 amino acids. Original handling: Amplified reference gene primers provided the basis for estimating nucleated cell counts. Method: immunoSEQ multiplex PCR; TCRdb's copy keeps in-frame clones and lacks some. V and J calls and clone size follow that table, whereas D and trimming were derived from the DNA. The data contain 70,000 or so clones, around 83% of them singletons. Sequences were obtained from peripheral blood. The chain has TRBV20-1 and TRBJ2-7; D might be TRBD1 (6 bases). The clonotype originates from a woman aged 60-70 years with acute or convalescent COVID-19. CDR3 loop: CSASLGQEQYF. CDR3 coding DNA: TGCAGTGCTAGCCTAGGACAGGAGCAGTACTTC.